The entry below describes one T cell receptor (beta chain). What it binds is not known. This PCR relied on a set of 60 Vbeta primers and 13 Jbeta primers. Clones were read by immunoSEQ multiplex PCR, and TCRdb kept only the in-frame ones, dropping some. The table lists some 99,000 clones, 60% to 80% of them singletons. This sample is part of a study of cytomegalovirus exposure and HLA in healthy donors. General study findings and limits: Rarity characterized most TCR sequences, yet some public TCRs appeared in many donors.

Sequencing was done on a sample of PBMCs. The TCR was taken from a female donor in good health and CMV-seronegative.

The CDR3 sequence is CASSSGRRADSPLHF. The CDR3 DNA follows: TGTGCCAGCAGCTCAGGGCGCAGGGCGGATTCACCCCTCCACTTT. The chain combines TRBV25-1 with TRBJ1-6; possibly TRBD1 for D (5 bases). The V end was cut by 6 bases, the J end by 8 bases, with 17 bases between. The germline V gene has CDR1 MGHDK and CDR2 SYGVNS. The CDR3 runs to 15 residues.